Below are 26 T cell receptor beta chains sequenced from a single sample in a study of cytomegalovirus exposure and HLA in healthy donors. PCR amplification relied on 60 Vbeta primers (plus 13 Jbeta primers). Repertoires were generated with immunoSEQ multiplex PCR, while TCRdb's copy carries only in-frame clones and drops some. The profile shows over 150,000 clones, under 85% of them singletons. Sequenced: PBMCs. The receptors come from a man between 18 and 29 years old in good health and CMV-seronegative.

Details on this clone: Germline is not matched at one junction end, which may reflect a read error. CDR3 coding DNA: TGTTCCAGCAGCTTAGGGGACAGAAAAGCTTTCTTT. Protein: CSSSLGDRKAFF. The chain has TRBV7-9 and TRBJ1-1, with 7 bases that match TRBD1. The germline gives CDR1 SEHNR, CDR2 FQNEAQ (reference sequence). The CDR3 has 12 amino acids.

The V call is TRBV7-9, the J call TRBJ2-2; D uncertain. This CDR3 has 13 residues. Per germline, CDR1 SEHNR and CDR2 FQNEAQ (reference sequence). V was clipped by 8 bases and J by 8 bases, with 15 bases between them. As DNA, the CDR3 is TGTGCCAGCCGCGCTCGGAGCCCGGGGGAGCTGTTTTTT. Protein product: CASRARSPGELFF.

The chain combines TRBV6-5 with TRBJ1-4; 7 bases match TRBD1. The CDR3 runs to 15 residues. Germline CDR1 reads MNHEY; CDR2 reads SVGAGI. V shed 0 bases and J 8 bases; nucleotides not matched to a gene: 6. The CDR3 coding sequence is TGTGCCAGCAGTTACTCGAGCAGGGGGAGAGAAAAACTGTTTTTT. This codes for CASSYSSRGREKLFF.

This chain joins TRBV25-1 and TRBJ2-1, with a weak D call TRBD2 (6 bases). This CDR3 has 17 amino acids. Germline V gene data show CDR1 as MGHDK and CDR2 as SYGVNS. Trimming pared 6 bases from V and 0 bases from J, leaving 18 bases between. For the CDR3, the DNA is TGTGCCAGCAGCGGATCTACGGGAGAGAGCTCCTACAATGAGCAGTTCTTC. Protein sequence: CASSGSTGESSYNEQFF.

V is TRBV5-1 and J is TRBJ1-3; D remains ambiguous. Germline loops: CDR1 SGHRS, CDR2 YFSETQ. The CDR3 spans 18 residues. V dropped 4 bases and J dropped 5 bases, with 25 bases sitting between them. CDR3 sequence (DNA): TGCGCCAGCAGCCTCGTTGGCGGATTAGCCTTATCAAGAAACACCATATATTTT. Translated, it gives CASSLVGGLALSRNTIYF.

J is TRBJ2-2 and V is TRBV11-3, with no clear D. Germline assignment: CDR1 SGHNT and CDR2 YENEEA. Deletions cut 5 bases from V and 4 bases from J, with 5 bases between. There are 12 residues in the CDR3. CDR3 sequence: CASSRSTGELFF. For the CDR3, the DNA is TGTGCCAGCAGCCGGAGCACCGGGGAGCTGTTTTTT.

The chain combines TRBV2 with TRBJ1-2, with D unresolved. CDR3 length equals 12 residues. The V gene's germline CDR1 is SNHLY and CDR2 FYNNEI. V gave up 6 bases and J gave up 6 bases, with 11 bases separating them. The CDR3 region has the DNA TGTGCCAGCAGCGGACTCCCCAATGGCTACACCTTC. Amino acid sequence: CASSGLPNGYTF.

This clone was seen more than once but under ten times. The chain recombines TRBV7-3 with TRBJ2-2, with 11 nucleotides matching TRBD2. Trimming cost V 5 bases and J 4 bases; bases outside gene matches: 3. Germline lookup yields CDR1 SGHTA and CDR2 FQGTGA. This CDR3 has 15 amino acids. CDR3 amino acids: CASSGGLAGTGELFF. Written as DNA, the CDR3 is TGTGCCAGCAGCGGAGGACTAGCGGGCACCGGGGAGCTGTTTTTT.

This rearrangement joins TRBV7-9 to TRBJ2-7; 7 bases map to TRBD2. The CDR3 contains 15 residues. V shed 0 bases, J shed 7 bases, and the junction held 9 bases outside the gene matches. Looked up from germline, CDR1 is SEHNR and CDR2 is FQNEAQ (reference sequence). The CDR3 region has the DNA TGTGCCAGCAGCTTAGCTCCAGCGGGAAAGAGTGAGCAGTACTTC. It specifies CASSLAPAGKSEQYF.

The chain is built from TRBV6-5 and TRBJ2-2, with 7 nucleotides matching TRBD2. V gave up 6 bases and J gave up 7 bases; unmatched junction bases: 8. This CDR3 has 14 amino acids. CDR1 is MNHEY, CDR2 SVGAGI, per germline. CDR3 protein: CASRELAFDGELFF. CDR3 bases: TGTGCCAGCAGGGAACTAGCGTTTGACGGGGAGCTGTTTTTT.

This clone has a single count. The CDR3 sequence: CASSKPGQGGNTEAFF. The CDR3 DNA follows: TGTGCCAGCAGCAAGCCGGGACAGGGAGGGAACACTGAAGCTTTCTTT. The chain joins TRBV28 to TRBJ1-1; 9 nucleotides line up with TRBD1. J lost 1 base, V lost 6 bases, and 9 bases had no gene match. The CDR3 is 16 amino acids. CDR1 and CDR2 (germline): MDHEN, SYDVKM.

The chain uses TRBV5-4 and TRBJ1-3; D is unclear. CDR3 size: 13 residues. Per germline, CDR1 SGHNT and CDR2 YYREEE (reference sequence). V was clipped by 4 bases and J by 0 bases, with 5 bases between them. This CDR3 is CASSLSSGNTIYF. Written as DNA, the CDR3 is TGTGCCAGCAGCCTAAGCTCTGGAAACACCATATATTTT.

The CDR3 spells CASRKRGSGETQYF. As DNA, the CDR3 is TGTGCCAGCAGGAAACGCGGGAGTGGGGAGACCCAGTACTTC. The chain carries TRBV6-5 and TRBJ2-5, with TRBD2 identical over 7 bases. The CDR3 consists of 14 residues. Germline V gives CDR1 MNHEY, CDR2 SVGAGI. V was pared by 6 bases and J by 5 bases, with 9 bases of the junction left unmatched.

The chain employs TRBV7-8 and TRBJ1-2; D uncertain. This CDR3 region has 18 residues. V lost 1 base and J lost 4, with 22 bases in between. Looked up from germline, CDR1 is SGHVS and CDR2 is FQNEAQ. The CDR3 region has the DNA TGTGCCAGCAGCTTAGTGGTTGGGGTAGCGAGTTCGATCTATGGCTACACCTTC. This sequence encodes CASSLVVGVASSIYGYTF.

The chain uses TRBV15 and TRBJ1-1; D unresolved. With 1 base removed from V and 0 bases from J, the gap between germline ends came to 6 bases. CDR1 and CDR2 (germline): LNHNV, YYDKDF (reference sequence). CDR3 length: 14 residues. The CDR3 sequence: CATSRVRVNTEAFF. The CDR3 DNA follows: TGTGCCACCAGCAGAGTTCGGGTGAACACTGAAGCTTTCTTT.

This chain links TRBV4-2 with TRBJ2-7, with D perhaps TRBD1 (5 bases). The CDR3 sequence is 15 residues long. CDR1 and CDR2 from the germline V gene are LGHNA and YNFKEQ. Trimming removed 0 bases from V and 1 base from J, with 10 bases in between. In nucleotides, the CDR3 is TGTGCCAGCAGCCAAGAAGGGGCAGGGTCCTACGAGCAGTACTTC. Encoded protein: CASSQEGAGSYEQYF.

This clone has more than one count but fewer than ten. The rearrangement joins TRBV18 to TRBJ1-4, with D hard to call. The germline V gene encodes CDR1 KGHSH and CDR2 LQKENI. V shed 0 bases and J shed 7 bases, with 18 bases lying between them. CDR3 length: 17 amino acids. The CDR3 DNA is TGTGCCAGCTCACCACCGGGAGGATCGGGTAGTAGTGAAAAACTGTTTTTT. The encoded protein is CASSPPGGSGSSEKLFF. The full variable domain, completed using reference TRBV18 and TRBJ1-4, is NAGVMQNPRHLVRRRGQEARLRCSPMKGHSHVYWYRQLPEEGLKFMVYLQKENIIDESGMPKERFSAEFPKEGPSILRIQQVVRGDSAAYFCASSPPGGSGSSEKLFFGSGTQLSVL.

This chain uses TRBV7-9 with TRBJ2-5, with TRBD2 matching 14 bases. V lost 8 bases, J lost 4 bases, and 6 bases stayed unmatched. Germline CDR1 reads SEHNR; CDR2 reads FQNEAQ (reference sequence). The CDR3 totals 15 residues. CDR3 sequence (DNA): TGTGCCAGCCAGTCCGGGACTAGCGGGAGAGAGACCCAGTACTTC. Protein: CASQSGTSGRETQYF.

This chain links TRBV7-3 with TRBJ2-2; no definite D call. CDR1 is SGHTA and CDR2 is FQGTGA in the germline V gene. V lost 1 base and J 6 bases, leaving 6 bases between the germline ends. The CDR3 runs to 13 residues. The CDR3 DNA follows: TGTGCCAGCAGCTTAATCTTCCCCGGGGAGCTGTTTTTT. Its translation is CASSLIFPGELFF.

V gene TRBV2 combines with J gene TRBJ1-4; 7 nucleotides align to TRBD1. The CDR3 contains 13 residues. Losses at the gene ends were 2 bases for V and 8 bases for J; bases not matched to a gene: 2. CDR1 is SNHLY, CDR2 FYNNEI, per germline. Here the CDR3 reads CASSEQGEEKLFF. The CDR3 DNA sequence: TGTGCCAGCAGTGAACAGGGGGAGGAAAAACTGTTTTTT.

V is TRBV11-1 and J is TRBJ2-1; TRBD1 is a possible D gene (5 bases). Trimming stripped 5 bases from V and 3 bases from J, with 14 bases between. The CDR3 loop spans 15 amino acids. Per the germline V gene, CDR1 is SGHAT and CDR2 is FQDESV (reference sequence). The CDR3 region is CASSIGAGVYNEQFF. The DNA of the CDR3 is TGTGCCAGCAGCATTGGGGCAGGCGTCTACAATGAGCAGTTCTTC.

The rearrangement uses TRBV28 and TRBJ2-3; 8 positions match TRBD2. Looked up from germline, CDR1 is MDHEN and CDR2 is SYDVKM. The V and J ends lost 6 bases and 5 bases, in that order; junction bases with no gene match: 1. The CDR3 has 12 amino acids. CDR3 loop: CASRLAGDTQYF. The CDR3 DNA is TGTGCCAGCAGGCTAGCGGGAGATACGCAGTATTTT.

The chain combines TRBV7-6 with TRBJ1-1; tentative D call: TRBD1 (6 bases). CDR1 is SGHVS, CDR2 FNYEAQ, per germline. The ends were cut back, 3 bases at V and 8 bases at J, with 7 bases in the middle. The CDR3 consists of 11 residues. The chain's CDR3 is CASSLDSEAFF. CDR3 DNA sequence: TGTGCCAGCAGCTTGGACAGCGAAGCTTTCTTT. Together with reference TRBV7-6 and TRBJ1-1, the CDR3 gives the full variable domain: GAGVSQSPRYKVTKRGQDVALRCDPISGHVSLYWYRQALGQGPEFLTYFNYEAQQDKSGLPNDRFSAERPEGSISTLTIQRTEQRDSAMYRCASSLDSEAFFGQGTRLTVV.

The rearrangement joins TRBV5-1 to TRBJ1-1, with D hard to call. The CDR3 has 14 residues. Germline assignment: CDR1 SGHRS and CDR2 YFSETQ. Trimming left V 1 base short and J 0 bases short, with 7 bases between. The CDR3 DNA follows: TGCGCCAGCAGCTTGTCTCCTATGAACACTGAAGCTTTCTTT. Translation gives CASSLSPMNTEAFF.

The rearrangement joins TRBV7-2 to TRBJ1-2; D possibly corresponds to TRBD1 (6 bases). V shed 3 bases and J shed 4 bases, with 15 bases lying between them. Per the germline V gene, CDR1 is SGHTA and CDR2 is FQGNSA. This CDR3 region has 15 residues. The CDR3 protein is CASSLNRGGVYGYTF. The CDR3 nucleotides are TGTGCCAGCAGCTTGAATCGAGGGGGGGTCTATGGCTACACCTTC.

The J gene is TRBJ1-6, the V gene TRBV5-4, with D perhaps TRBD1 (6 bases). Per the germline V gene, CDR1 is SGHNT and CDR2 is YYREEE (reference sequence). The CDR3 consists of 14 residues. Trimming stripped 5 bases from V and 8 bases from J, with 14 bases between. The CDR3 DNA sequence: TGTGCCAGCAGAAAACAGGGCGAATATTCACCCCTCCACTTT. Protein sequence: CASRKQGEYSPLHF.